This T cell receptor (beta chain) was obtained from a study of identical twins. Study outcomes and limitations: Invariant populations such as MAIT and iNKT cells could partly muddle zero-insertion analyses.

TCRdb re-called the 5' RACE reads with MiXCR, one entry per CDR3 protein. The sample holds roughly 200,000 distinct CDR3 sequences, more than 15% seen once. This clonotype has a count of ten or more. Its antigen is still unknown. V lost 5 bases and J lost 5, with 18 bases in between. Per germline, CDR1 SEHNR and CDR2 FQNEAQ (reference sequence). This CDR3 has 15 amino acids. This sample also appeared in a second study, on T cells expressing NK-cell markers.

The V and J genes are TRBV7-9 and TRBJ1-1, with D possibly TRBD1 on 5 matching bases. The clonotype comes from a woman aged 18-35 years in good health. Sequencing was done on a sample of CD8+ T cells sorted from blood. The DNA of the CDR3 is TGTGCCAGCAGCCCCCGGGGCCGTAGCCTAACTGAAGCTTTCTTT. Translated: CASSPRGRSLTEAFF.